Below are 22 T cell receptor beta chains sequenced from a single sample in a study of T and B cells in COVID-19 patients. TRB was amplified from roughly 250-500 ng of blood genomic DNA. BIOMED2 TRB-A/B primer pools were used in multiplex TRB PCR. A single record per CDR3 protein comes from TCRdb applying MiXCR to the multiplex PCR reads. The repertoire holds around 30,000 distinct CDR3 sequences, with about 33% as singletons. The sequenced sample consisted of blood. Receptors were obtained from a human donor who had recovered from COVID-19.

The table lists this clonotype with many counts. The chain employs TRBV27 and TRBJ1-6, with D perhaps TRBD1 (6 bases). The V gene lost 7 bases and the J gene lost 14 bases, with 18 bases spanning the gap. The CDR3 has 13 amino acids. Germline V lookup: CDR1 MNHEY, CDR2 SMNVEV (reference sequence). CDR3 nucleotides: TGTGCCAGCACCTACGAGGGGGGGACGGCCCTCCACTTT. As protein: CASTYEGGTALHF.

This clonotype was counted only a few times. V gene TRBV6-2 or TRBV6-3 combines with J gene TRBJ1-1; the D is unclear. CDR3 length: 12 residues. CDR1 and CDR2 (germline): MNHEY, SVGEGT. V lost 7 bases and J 1 base, leaving 7 bases between the germline ends. DNA of the CDR3: TGTGCCAGCAATTGGGCGAACACTGAAGCTTTCTTT. This encodes CASNWANTEAFF.

This clonotype was seen repeatedly, ten times or more. The chain is built from TRBV19 and TRBJ1-2, with TRBD1 matching 7 bases. CDR1 is LNHDA and CDR2 is SQIVND in the germline V gene (reference sequence). The J segment lost 0 bases and the V segment lost 6 bases, leaving 7 bases of the junction unmatched. This CDR3 is 15 amino acids long. The CDR3 coding sequence is TGTGCCAGTAGCCTAGACAGGGAGGCTAACTATGGCTACACCTTC. This sequence encodes CASSLDREANYGYTF. The full variable domain, in which reference TRBV19 and TRBJ1-2 provide the parts outside the CDR3, is DGGITQSPKYLFRKEGQNVTLSCEQNLNHDAMYWYRQDPGQGLRLIYYSQIVNDFQKGDIAEGYSVSREKKESFPLTVTSAQKNPTAFYLCASSLDREANYGYTFGSGTRLTVV.

The chain carries TRBV6-5 and TRBJ2-3; D is perhaps TRBD2 (5 bases). Germline V lookup: CDR1 MNHEY, CDR2 SVGAGI. CDR3 size: 14 residues. V was cut by 0 bases and J by 2 bases, with 6 bases left in between. In DNA, the CDR3 is TGTGCCAGCAGTTACTCGAGGGCCACAGATACGCAGTATTTT. Protein product: CASSYSRATDTQYF.

Note on this clonotype: An end of the junction does not agree with germline; a read error may underlie this. The chain carries TRBV4-3 and TRBJ2-3; 10 bases map to TRBD2. CDR3 length: 22 amino acids. CDR1 is LGHNA and CDR2 is YSLEER in the germline V gene. CDR3 sequence: CASSQVFASGRVGGSTSDTQYF. CDR3 nucleotide sequence: TGTGCCAGCAGCCAAGTTTTCGCAAGCGGGAGGGTAGGGGGTTCCACATCGGATACGCAGTATTTT.

At least ten counts were recorded for this clonotype. The chain recombines TRBV13 with TRBJ2-2; D not resolved. This CDR3 has 12 amino acids. The ends were cut back, 1 base at V and 6 bases at J, with 3 bases in the middle. Looked up from germline, CDR1 is PRHDT and CDR2 is FYEKMQ (reference sequence). The CDR3 sequence: CASSLVPGELFF. CDR3 coding DNA: TGTGCCAGCAGCTTAGTCCCCGGGGAGCTGTTTTTT.

This clonotype was counted a few times. V gene TRBV7-9 combines with J gene TRBJ2-2, with 7 nucleotides matching TRBD1. This CDR3 is 15 amino acids long. Germline V lookup: CDR1 SEHNR, CDR2 FQNEAQ (reference sequence). V lost 5 bases, J lost 4 bases, and 7 bases stayed unmatched. CDR3 sequence reads: CASSRPGQSTGELFF. The CDR3 DNA sequence: TGTGCCAGCAGCAGACCGGGACAGTCCACCGGGGAGCTGTTTTTT.

J is TRBJ1-1 and V is TRBV5-6, with 8 positions matching TRBD1. The CDR3 loop spans 15 amino acids. Germline-derived CDR1 and CDR2 are SGHDT and YYEEEE. The V gene end was trimmed by 4 bases and the J gene end by 0 bases; junction bases not matched to a gene: 5. The CDR3 region is CASSPRQGMNTEAFF. In DNA, the CDR3 is TGTGCCAGCAGCCCACGACAGGGGATGAACACTGAAGCTTTCTTT.

The chain is built from TRBV28 and TRBJ1-3, with D unclear. This CDR3 region has 13 residues. The germline V gene encodes CDR1 MDHEN and CDR2 SYDVKM. The ends were cut back, 4 bases at V and 0 bases at J, with 4 bases in the middle. The CDR3 sequence: CASSWYSGNTIYF. In DNA form, the CDR3 reads TGTGCCAGCAGTTGGTACTCTGGAAACACCATATATTTT.

In its sample, this clonotype was seen a few times. CDR3 in amino acids: CASRTGHSPLHF. The CDR3 bases are TGTGCCAGCAGGACAGGGCACTCACCCCTCCACTTT. This chain links TRBV14 with TRBJ1-6; 7 bases line up with TRBD1. This CDR3 region has 12 residues. Germline loops: CDR1 SGHDN, CDR2 FVKESK. V trimming: 6 bases; J trimming: 10 bases; junction bases outside the gene matches: 3. Full variable domain (missing parts from reference TRBV14 and TRBJ1-6): EAGVTQFPSHSVIEKGQTVTLRCDPISGHDNLYWYRRVMGKEIKFLLHFVKESKQDESGMPNNRFLAERTGGTYSTLKVQPAELEDSGVYFCASRTGHSPLHFGNGTRLTVT.

This clonotype has at least ten counts. The chain carries TRBV15 and TRBJ2-5; no reliable D call. There are 13 residues in the CDR3. The germline CDR1 and CDR2 sequences are LNHNV and YYDKDF (reference sequence). V was pared by 6 bases and J by 0 bases, with 8 bases between. CDR3 sequence (DNA): TGTGCCACCAGTAACAGCTACCAAGAGACCCAGTACTTC. This codes for CATSNSYQETQYF.

This clonotype appeared many times. The chain combines TRBV6-5 with TRBJ2-5; 8 bases match TRBD1. The V segment lost 4 bases and the J segment 0 bases; nucleotides outside the gene matches: 10. CDR1 is MNHEY and CDR2 is SVGAGI in the germline V gene. This CDR3 is built from 17 residues. The CDR3 DNA reads TGTGCCAGCAGTTCTTGGCCGGGACAGGAGAACCAAGAGACCCAGTACTTC. Encoded protein: CASSSWPGQENQETQYF.

This clonotype was counted a single time. The chain employs TRBV20-1 and TRBJ2-7; TRBD2 matches 9 bases. Looked up from germline, CDR1 is DFQATT and CDR2 is SNEGSKA (reference sequence). V was pared by 8 bases and J by 2 bases, with 16 bases of the junction left unmatched. The CDR3 loop spans 16 amino acids. DNA for the CDR3: TGCAGTTCTACTCTAGTAGCGGGAGCATTTGCCTACGAGCAGTACTTC. Protein product: CSSTLVAGAFAYEQYF.

The chain has TRBV4-3 and TRBJ2-5; 8 bases are a match to TRBD1. The trim removed 3 bases at V and 5 bases at J, leaving 5 bases unmatched. Germline CDR1 LGHNA, CDR2 YSLEER. This CDR3 region has 14 residues. CDR3 residues: CASSQDRAGETQYF. CDR3 nucleotides: TGCGCCAGCAGCCAGGACAGGGCGGGGGAGACCCAGTACTTC.

This clonotype was detected ten times or more. The V gene is TRBV5-4, the J gene TRBJ2-6, with no clear D. V was clipped by 2 bases and J by 0 bases, with 6 bases between them. The CDR3 has 15 residues. Germline loops: CDR1 SGHNT, CDR2 YYREEE (reference sequence). The CDR3 sequence is CASSFRLSGANVLTF. The CDR3 DNA reads TGTGCCAGCAGCTTTCGTCTCTCTGGGGCCAACGTCCTGACTTTC.

V and J are TRBV7-2 and TRBJ2-1; D is possibly TRBD2 (6 bases). CDR1 is SGHTA, CDR2 FQGNSA, per germline. The CDR3 length is 14 residues. V gave up 1 base and J gave up 5 bases, with 9 bases separating them. This CDR3 reads CASSLDQRDNEQFF. CDR3 bases: TGTGCCAGCAGCTTAGACCAGCGGGACAATGAGCAGTTCTTC.

V and J are TRBV19 and TRBJ1-2, with 9 bases that match TRBD1. V shed 9 bases, J shed 4 bases, and the junction held 12 bases outside the gene matches. Germline loops: CDR1 LNHDA, CDR2 SQIVND (reference sequence). This CDR3 has 15 amino acids. The CDR3 loop reads CASSSGTGTFYGYTF. The CDR3 DNA is TGTGCCAGCAGCTCCGGGACAGGGACCTTCTATGGCTACACCTTC.

The chain carries TRBV28 and TRBJ1-2; unclear D gene. The CDR3 is 15 residues long. The germline gives CDR1 MDHEN, CDR2 SYDVKM. Trimming pared 5 bases from V and 4 bases from J, leaving 17 bases between. The DNA for the CDR3 is TGTGCCAGCAGTCCATCGACTCTCGCGGGCTATGGCTACACCTTC. It translates to CASSPSTLAGYGYTF.

This clonotype was counted only a few times. This rearrangement joins TRBV10-3 to TRBJ1-6; no reliable D call. Trimming stripped 6 bases from V and 9 bases from J, with 21 bases between. Germline CDR1 and CDR2: ENHRY and SYGVKD. This CDR3 region has 16 residues. CDR3 sequence (DNA): TGTGCCATCAGCGCACGAGAGAGCAGGAGAAGTTCACCCCTCCACTTT. Amino acids: CAISARESRRSSPLHF.

This clonotype showed up just a few times. At one end, the junction sequence differs from germline, possibly due to a read error. The gene calls are TRBV5-1 and TRBJ2-3, with D possibly being TRBD2 (5 bases). The germline gives CDR1 SGHRS, CDR2 YFSETQ. The CDR3 has 16 amino acids. CDR3 in amino acids: CASSTGLSGGTDTQYF. The CDR3 nucleotides are TGTGCCAGCAGCACCGGACTTTCCGGTGGTACAGATACGCAGTATTTT.

This clonotype was detected ten times or more. This sequence joins TRBV18 and TRBJ2-5, with a possible D match to TRBD1 (5 bases). The ends were cut back, 2 bases at V and 4 bases at J, with 8 bases in the middle. The CDR3 is 13 amino acids. Per the germline V gene, CDR1 is KGHSH and CDR2 is LQKENI. CDR3 nucleotides: TGTGCCAGCTCACCAGCAGGGTCAGAGACCCAGTACTTC. Its protein product is CASSPAGSETQYF.

The chain uses TRBV6-1 and TRBJ2-3; D uncertain. The V end lost 2 bases, the J end lost 1 base, and 7 bases lay between the germline ends. The CDR3 sequence is 14 residues long. The germline V gene encodes CDR1 MNHNS and CDR2 SASEGT. The CDR3, as DNA: TGTGCCAGCAGTGAACTTCAGGGCACAGATACGCAGTATTTT. Its translation is CASSELQGTDTQYF.